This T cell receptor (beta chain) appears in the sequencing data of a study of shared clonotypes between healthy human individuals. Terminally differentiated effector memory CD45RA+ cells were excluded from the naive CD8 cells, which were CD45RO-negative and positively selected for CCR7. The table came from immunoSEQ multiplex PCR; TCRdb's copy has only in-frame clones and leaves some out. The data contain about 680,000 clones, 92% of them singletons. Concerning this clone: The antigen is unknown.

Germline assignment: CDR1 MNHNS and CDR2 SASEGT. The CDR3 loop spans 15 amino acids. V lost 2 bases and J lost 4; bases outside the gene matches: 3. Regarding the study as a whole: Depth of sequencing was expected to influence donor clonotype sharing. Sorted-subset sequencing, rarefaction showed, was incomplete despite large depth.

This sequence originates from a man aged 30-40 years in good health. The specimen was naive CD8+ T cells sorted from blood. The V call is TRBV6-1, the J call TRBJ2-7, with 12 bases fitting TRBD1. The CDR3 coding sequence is TGTGCCAGCAGTGAATCGGGACAGGGGGCGTACGAGCAGTACTTC. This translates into CASSESGQGAYEQYF.